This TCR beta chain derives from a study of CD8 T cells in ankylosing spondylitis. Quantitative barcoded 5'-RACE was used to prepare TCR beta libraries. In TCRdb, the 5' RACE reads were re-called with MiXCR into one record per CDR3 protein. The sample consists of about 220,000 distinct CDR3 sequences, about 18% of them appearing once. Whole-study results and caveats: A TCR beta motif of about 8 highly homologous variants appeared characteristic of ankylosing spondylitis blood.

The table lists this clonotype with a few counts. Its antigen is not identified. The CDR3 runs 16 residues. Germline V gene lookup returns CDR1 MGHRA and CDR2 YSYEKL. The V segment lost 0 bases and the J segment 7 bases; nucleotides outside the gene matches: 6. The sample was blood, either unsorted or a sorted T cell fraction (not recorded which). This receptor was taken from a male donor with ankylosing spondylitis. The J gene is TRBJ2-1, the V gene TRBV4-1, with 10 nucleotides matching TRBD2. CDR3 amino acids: CASSQDRGTSVNEQFF. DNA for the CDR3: TGCGCCAGCAGCCAAGATCGGGGGACTAGCGTAAATGAGCAGTTCTTC.